Following are 27 T cell receptor beta chains from one sample sequenced in a study of beta chain features in type 1 diabetes. The authors reverse transcribed all of the isolated RNA, so sequencing captured expressed TCRB transcripts. Clones were sequenced by immunoSEQ multiplex PCR, and TCRdb holds only the in-frame ones, with some missing. Here the sample spans a few hundred thousand clones, 9.6% being singletons. Sequenced material: naive CD4+ T cells from blood. The receptors stem from a woman between 18 and 30 years old in good health.

This chain links TRBV7-3 with TRBJ2-1, with 9 nucleotides matching TRBD1. V dropped 6 bases and J dropped 7; count of bases not matched to a gene: 13. Germline V gives CDR1 SGHTA, CDR2 FQGTGA. This CDR3 region has 16 residues. The DNA for the CDR3 is TGTGCCAGCAGTCATAATGCGGGACAGGGAGATAATGAGCAGTTCTTC. It translates to CASSHNAGQGDNEQFF. Combining the CDR3 with reference TRBV7-3 and TRBJ2-1 gives the whole variable domain GAGVSQTPSNKVTEKGKYVELRCDPISGHTALYWYRQSLGQGPEFLIYFQGTGAADDSGLPNDRFFAVRPEGSVSTLKIQRTERGDSAVYLCASSHNAGQGDNEQFFGPGTRLTVL.

The table lists this clone with many counts. The J gene is TRBJ2-1, the V gene TRBV4-1; 9 bases map to TRBD2. V was clipped by 0 bases and J by 5 bases; unmatched bases: 11. Germline V CDR1 and CDR2: MGHRA, YSYEKL. The CDR3 sequence is 18 residues long. CDR3 amino acids: CASSQDQGGRALDNEQFF. CDR3 DNA: TGCGCCAGCAGCCAAGATCAGGGCGGGAGGGCCTTGGACAATGAGCAGTTCTTC.

This sequence joins TRBV5-6 and TRBJ1-1, with TRBD1 as a possible D gene (6 bases). Germline-derived CDR1 and CDR2 are SGHDT and YYEEEE. V was clipped by 0 bases and J by 11 bases, with 11 bases between them. CDR3 length equals 12 residues. For the CDR3, the DNA is TGTGCCAGCAGCTTGGTTTCAGGGGTGGCTTTCTTT. Translation gives CASSLVSGVAFF. The full variable domain, rest sourced from reference TRBV5-6 and TRBJ1-1, is DAGVTQSPTHLIKTRGQQVTLRCSPKSGHDTVSWYQQALGQGPQFIFQYYEEEERQRGNFPDRFSGHQFPNYSSELNVNALLLGDSALYLCASSLVSGVAFFGQGTRLTVV.

The CDR3 is CASSLSPGQGYEQYF. Here the CDR3 DNA reads TGCGCCAGCAGCCTATCTCCGGGACAGGGCTACGAGCAGTACTTC. The V gene is TRBV5-1, the J gene TRBJ2-7, with 9 bases identical to TRBD1. Germline loops: CDR1 SGHRS, CDR2 YFSETQ. This CDR3 region has 15 residues. V lost 4 bases, J lost 3 bases, and 8 bases stayed unmatched.

This clone turned up a few times. The chain combines TRBV30 with TRBJ1-1; TRBD1 agrees at 7 bases. V was clipped by 5 bases and J by 7 bases; unmatched bases: 13. This CDR3 has 14 residues. Germline CDR1 and CDR2: GTSNPN and SVGIG (reference sequence). DNA for the CDR3: TGTGCCTGGGGGAGACAGGGAGAAGTGGATGAAGCTTTCTTT. It yields the protein CAWGRQGEVDEAFF.

On this clone itself: Other DNA sequences within the sample encode an identical CDR3. The genes are TRBV9 and TRBJ2-2; 9 bases agree with TRBD1. From germline, CDR1 is SGDLS and CDR2 YYNGEE. This CDR3 has 15 residues. The V gene end was trimmed by 0 bases and the J gene end by 5 bases; junction bases not matched to a gene: 2. This CDR3 is CASSVVQGATGELFF. Here the CDR3 DNA reads TGTGCCAGCAGCGTAGTACAGGGGGCGACCGGGGAGCTGTTTTTT.

The genes are TRBV5-4 and TRBJ2-6, with TRBD1 identical over 7 bases. There are 16 residues in the CDR3. J lost 0 bases, V lost 4 bases, and 4 bases had no gene match. Germline assignment: CDR1 SGHNT and CDR2 YYREEE (reference sequence). The DNA of the CDR3 is TGTGCCAGCAGCCTGGGACAGTTCTCTGGGGCCAACGTCCTGACTTTC. This encodes CASSLGQFSGANVLTF.

The CDR3 region is CAINPGGSFSTDTQYF. As DNA, the CDR3 is TGTGCCATCAACCCAGGGGGCTCGTTCAGCACAGATACGCAGTATTTT. The chain carries TRBV10-3 and TRBJ2-3; 8 bases are shared with TRBD1. The CDR3 loop spans 16 amino acids. Germline V CDR1 and CDR2: ENHRY, SYGVKD. Unmatched junction bases numbered 9, after V lost 7 bases and J lost 0 bases.

This clone came up a few times. This sequence joins TRBV27 and TRBJ1-2; TRBD1 might be the D (6 bases). This CDR3 is 14 amino acids long. Germline CDR1 is MNHEY and CDR2 is SMNVEV (reference sequence). Trimming removed 6 bases from V and 5 bases from J, with 16 bases in between. CDR3 loop: CASSEWDQGYGYTF. The CDR3, as DNA: TGTGCCAGCAGCGAATGGGACCAGGGGTATGGCTACACCTTC.

The chain combines TRBV15 with TRBJ2-5; D perhaps matches TRBD2 (7 bases). The germline gives CDR1 LNHNV, CDR2 YYDKDF (reference sequence). CDR3 size: 17 residues. Trimming left V 5 bases short and J 2 bases short, with 21 bases between. The CDR3 reads CATSGRGQGPFQETQYF. The CDR3 region has the DNA TGTGCCACCAGCGGGAGGGGTCAGGGGCCCTTTCAAGAGACCCAGTACTTC. The full variable domain, rest sourced from reference TRBV15 and TRBJ2-5, is DAMVIQNPRYQVTQFGKPVTLSCSQTLNHNVMYWYQQKSSQAPKLLFHYYDKDFNNEADTPDNFQSRRPNTSFCFLDIRSPGLGDTAMYLCATSGRGQGPFQETQYFGPGTRLLVL.

This clone was counted a few times. V is TRBV5-1 and J is TRBJ2-3; TRBD1 might be the D (6 bases). V shed 0 bases and J shed 4 bases, with 9 bases lying between them. CDR3 length: 14 amino acids. Germline V CDR1 and CDR2: SGHRS, YFSETQ. CDR3 residues: CASSLAQGADTQYF. The CDR3 region has the DNA TGCGCCAGCAGCTTGGCACAGGGCGCAGATACGCAGTATTTT.

The rearrangement uses TRBV30 and TRBJ2-1; 9 bases match TRBD2. Germline CDR1 is GTSNPN and CDR2 is SVGIG (reference sequence). The CDR3 runs 17 residues. J lost 4 bases, V lost 3 bases, and 13 bases had no gene match. This chain's CDR3 is CAWSQKPLAGVYNEQFF. CDR3 coding DNA: TGTGCCTGGAGCCAGAAGCCCTTAGCGGGGGTGTACAATGAGCAGTTCTTC.

This clone was seen more than once but under ten times. The chain has TRBV5-1 and TRBJ2-1; D may be TRBD2 (6 bases). The CDR3 runs 12 residues. Germline V gives CDR1 SGHRS, CDR2 YFSETQ. Deletions cut 6 bases from V and 7 bases from J, with 11 bases between. The CDR3 nucleotides read TGCGCCAGCACCTCCCGGGGGAATGAGCAGTTCTTC. Its protein is CASTSRGNEQFF.

The chain joins TRBV2 to TRBJ2-5; 12 nucleotides match TRBD2. Germline loops: CDR1 SNHLY, CDR2 FYNNEI. Unmatched junction bases numbered 7, after V lost 6 bases and J lost 5 bases. There are 15 residues in the CDR3. CDR3: CASRTRLAGVETQYF. CDR3 DNA sequence: TGTGCCAGCAGGACCCGACTAGCGGGAGTTGAGACCCAGTACTTC.

In its sample, this clone was seen a few times. The CDR3 here is CASSVYVAESVRDSPLHF. The CDR3 DNA reads TGTGCCAGCTCAGTTTATGTCGCGGAATCTGTCCGAGATTCACCCCTCCACTTT. V is TRBV27 and J is TRBJ1-6; no clear D. The CDR3 consists of 18 residues. Germline CDR1 is MNHEY and CDR2 is SMNVEV (reference sequence). Trimming removed 8 bases at V and 8 bases at J, with 28 bases between.

The rearrangement joins TRBV7-3 to TRBJ2-1; 8 nucleotides line up with TRBD1. The V gene end was trimmed by 5 bases and the J gene end by 7 bases; junction bases not matched to a gene: 7. Germline V gene sequence: CDR1 SGHTA, CDR2 FQGTGA. The CDR3 has 14 residues. The CDR3 spells CASSHMQGANEQFF. CDR3 nucleotides: TGTGCCAGCAGCCACATGCAGGGGGCAAATGAGCAGTTCTTC.

This clone was counted between two and nine times. The chain employs TRBV18 and TRBJ2-7, with TRBD1 as a possible D gene (5 bases). Between the trimmed V and J ends, which lost 3 bases and 0 bases, there was a span of 12 bases. The CDR3 is made up of 15 amino acids. The V gene's germline CDR1 is KGHSH and CDR2 LQKENI. The CDR3 is CASSPRDRISYEQYF. CDR3 bases: TGTGCCAGCTCACCGCGAGACAGAATCTCCTACGAGCAGTACTTC. Full variable domain (missing parts from reference TRBV18 and TRBJ2-7): NAGVMQNPRHLVRRRGQEARLRCSPMKGHSHVYWYRQLPEEGLKFMVYLQKENIIDESGMPKERFSAEFPKEGPSILRIQQVVRGDSAAYFCASSPRDRISYEQYFGPGTRLTVT.

The rearrangement links TRBV15 to TRBJ2-2; no definite D call. The ends were cut back, 0 bases at V and 0 bases at J, with 8 bases in the middle. The length of the CDR3 is 16 residues. Germline V CDR1 and CDR2: LNHNV, YYDKDF (reference sequence). DNA of the CDR3: TGTGCCACCAGCAGAGATCTCAGCGCGAACACCGGGGAGCTGTTTTTT. Translating it yields CATSRDLSANTGELFF.

There are many counts of this clone. The V and J genes are TRBV13 and TRBJ2-1, with D possibly matching TRBD2 (5 bases). Germline V gene lookup returns CDR1 PRHDT and CDR2 FYEKMQ (reference sequence). V was pared by 1 base and J by 12 bases, with 7 bases between. The CDR3 contains 11 residues. The CDR3 coding sequence is TGTGCCAGCAGCTTAGCGGGATGGCAGTTCTTC. This codes for CASSLAGWQFF.

For this clone: Mismatch with germline at one junction end may stem from a read error. The chain uses TRBV5-1 and TRBJ2-6; D not resolved. This CDR3 is built from 16 residues. Per the germline V gene, CDR1 is SGHRS and CDR2 is YFSETQ. The DNA for the CDR3 is TGCGCCAGCAGCTCAGTGCCGCCTTCTGAGGCCAACGTCCTGACTTTC. Translated: CASSSVPPSEANVLTF.

The V gene is TRBV2, the J gene TRBJ2-3; TRBD2 aligns across 8 bases. The CDR3 sequence is 17 residues long. Germline V gene sequence: CDR1 SNHLY, CDR2 FYNNEI. V shed 2 bases, J shed 7 bases, and the junction held 14 bases outside the gene matches. The DNA of the CDR3 is TGTGCCAGCAGTGAAAGGCGTCCAGCGGGAGATTCATATACGCAGTATTTT. It encodes CASSERRPAGDSYTQYF.

This clone was observed a handful of times. The gene calls are TRBV7-8 and TRBJ1-4; TRBD1 matches 8 bases. V gave up 4 bases and J gave up 5 bases; unmatched junction bases: 9. This CDR3 contains 16 residues. From germline, CDR1 is SGHVS and CDR2 FQNEAQ. CDR3 bases: TGTGCCAGCAGCTACTATCGGGACAGGCCGAATGAAAAACTGTTTTTT. Its protein product is CASSYYRDRPNEKLFF.

V is TRBV19 and J is TRBJ1-5; TRBD1 agrees at 7 bases. CDR3 size: 16 residues. Germline V gene lookup returns CDR1 LNHDA and CDR2 SQIVND (reference sequence). V shed 3 bases and J 7 bases; nucleotides not matched to a gene: 12. CDR3 coding DNA: TGTGCCAGTAGTATTAGGGGGCAGGGGGGCAGACAGCCCCAGCATTTT. Its translation is CASSIRGQGGRQPQHF. The variable domain in full, completed from reference TRBV19 and TRBJ1-5, reads DGGITQSPKYLFRKEGQNVTLSCEQNLNHDAMYWYRQDPGQGLRLIYYSQIVNDFQKGDIAEGYSVSREKKESFPLTVTSAQKNPTAFYLCASSIRGQGGRQPQHFGDGTRLSIL.

This chain's CDR3 is CASSLDPVRSNQPQHF. The CDR3 DNA reads as TGCGCCAGCAGCTTGGACCCGGTACGGAGCAATCAGCCCCAGCATTTT. The chain employs TRBV5-1 and TRBJ1-5; D ambiguous. V shed 0 bases and J shed 1 base, with 11 bases lying between them. CDR1 is SGHRS, CDR2 YFSETQ, per germline. This CDR3 spans 16 amino acids.

The chain uses TRBV19 and TRBJ1-5; weak D call: TRBD1 (5 bases). From germline, CDR1 is LNHDA and CDR2 SQIVND (reference sequence). The V end lost 5 bases, the J end lost 2 bases, and 16 bases lay between the germline ends. This CDR3 has 16 amino acids. The CDR3 loop is CASSLTRERGNQPQHF. For the CDR3, the DNA is TGTGCCAGTAGTCTAACCAGGGAGCGGGGCAATCAGCCCCAGCATTTT.

V gene TRBV10-1 combines with J gene TRBJ2-3; tentative D call: TRBD1 (5 bases). Per the germline V gene, CDR1 is WNHNN and CDR2 is SYGVQD (reference sequence). V shed 4 bases and J shed 3 bases, with 11 bases lying between them. The CDR3 is 14 residues long. The DNA of the CDR3 is TGCGCCAGCAGTGGGCCCGCAGGGACAGATACGCAGTATTTT. Translating gives CASSGPAGTDTQYF.

A few counts support this clone. The chain is built from TRBV29-1 and TRBJ2-5, with a tentative D call TRBD1 (5 bases). The V gene's germline CDR1 is SQVTM and CDR2 ANQGSEA. The CDR3 covers 15 residues. Deletions cut 6 bases from V and 5 bases from J, with 22 bases between. The CDR3 DNA sequence: TGCAGCGTCACTCCCTCAGCTAGGACAACGGAGACCCAGTACTTC. Amino acid sequence: CSVTPSARTTETQYF.